This T cell receptor (beta chain) was found in a study of T cell responses to AZD1222 COVID-19 vaccine. Findings and limits, study-wide: Regions left unmutated in variants are reportedly the target of nearly half of spike-specific TCRs.

Profiled with immunoSEQ multiplex PCR; TCRdb holds only in-frame clones, not every one. This table has about 150,000 clones, around 90% appearing once. The junction had 9 bases not matched to a gene; V was cut back by 4 bases and J by 0 bases. This CDR3 is 17 amino acids long. CDR1 is MNHNS and CDR2 is SASEGT in the germline V gene. In regard to this clone: What it binds is not known.

The clonotype was recovered from an adult who received the AZD1222 COVID-19 vaccine. The chain combines TRBV6-1 with TRBJ2-1, with TRBD2 matching over 7 bases. Sequenced here: peripheral blood, sampled 28 days after the second AZD1222 dose. The CDR3 coding sequence is TGTGCCAGCAGTGGTTCGGGCGGGGGAAGCTCCTACAATGAGCAGTTCTTC. Protein: CASSGSGGGSSYNEQFF.